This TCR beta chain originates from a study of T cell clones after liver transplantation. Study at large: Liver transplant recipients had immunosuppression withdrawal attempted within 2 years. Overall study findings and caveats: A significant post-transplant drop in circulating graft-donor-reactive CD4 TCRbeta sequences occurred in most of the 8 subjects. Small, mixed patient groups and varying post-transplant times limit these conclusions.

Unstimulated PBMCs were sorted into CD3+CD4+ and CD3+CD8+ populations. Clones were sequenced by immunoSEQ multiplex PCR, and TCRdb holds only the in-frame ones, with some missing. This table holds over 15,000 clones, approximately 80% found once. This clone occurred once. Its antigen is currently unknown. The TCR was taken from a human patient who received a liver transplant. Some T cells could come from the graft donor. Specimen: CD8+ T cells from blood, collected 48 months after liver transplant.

CDR3 in amino acids: CASRGPWGLATYEQYF. CDR3 sequence (DNA): TGTGCCAGCAGGGGACCTTGGGGACTCGCAACCTACGAGCAGTACTTC. The V call is TRBV27, the J call TRBJ2-7, with D tentatively TRBD2 (6 bases). Trimming took off 6 bases at V and 2 bases at J, with 20 bases between the two ends. The CDR3 contains 16 residues. Germline CDR1 MNHEY, CDR2 SMNVEV (reference sequence).